This TCR beta chain was documented in a study of siplizumab effects on memory and regulatory T cells. Per-sample assaying covered 95,000 to 100,000 TCR templates. Only in-frame clones appear in the TCRdb table, and some are missing; sequencing was by immunoSEQ multiplex PCR. Among 95,000 to 100,000 clones listed, around 90% were seen once. V shed 4 bases and J 3 bases; nucleotides not matched to a gene: 4. This CDR3 is 15 amino acids long. Germline values: CDR1 MGHRA, CDR2 YSYEKL. With respect to this clone: Its target is not known.

Notes on the study in general: Poor capture below about 10^-5 frequency left most alloreactive clones unmapped to unstimulated subsets. Greater diversity than memory cells seemed evident in naive T cells, which also appeared to be major alloresponse contributors.

This TCR was sampled from a human donor in good health. Material: non-Treg CD4+ T cells sorted from blood. The chain is built from TRBV4-1 and TRBJ1-5, with 9 bases that match TRBD1. Here the CDR3 reads CASSPGQGLNQPQHF. The CDR3, as DNA: TGCGCCAGCAGCCCGGGACAGGGTCTCAATCAGCCCCAGCATTTT.